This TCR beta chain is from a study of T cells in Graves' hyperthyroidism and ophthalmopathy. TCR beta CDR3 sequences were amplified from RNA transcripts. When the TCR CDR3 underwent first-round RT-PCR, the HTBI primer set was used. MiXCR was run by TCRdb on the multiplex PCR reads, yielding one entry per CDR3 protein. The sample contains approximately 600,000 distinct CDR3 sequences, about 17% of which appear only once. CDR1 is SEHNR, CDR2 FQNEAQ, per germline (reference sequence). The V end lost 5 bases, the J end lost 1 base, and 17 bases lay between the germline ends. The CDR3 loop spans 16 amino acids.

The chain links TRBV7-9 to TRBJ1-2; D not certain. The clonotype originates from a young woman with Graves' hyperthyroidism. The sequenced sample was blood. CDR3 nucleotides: TGTGCCAGCAGCATAGAGCTGCCACGGGTTAACTATGGCTACACCTTC. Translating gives CASSIELPRVNYGYTF.